These 29 T cell receptor beta chains originate from one sample sequenced in a study of T-cell memory formation after mild COVID-19. One entry per CDR3 protein, called by TCRdb with MiXCR from the 5' RACE reads. This sample yields approximately 260,000 distinct CDR3 sequences, of which around 17% are seen a single time; about 4% belongs to the top ten. Input material: PBMCs or a T cell subset sorted from them (not recorded which). The receptors were sampled from a man younger than 35 who had mild COVID-19 (a few samples of this study predate the infection). Cell type and time point are not known.

This clonotype occurred a few times. The rearrangement links TRBV5-1 to TRBJ1-1; perhaps TRBD1 as D (6 bases). The CDR3 consists of 14 residues. With 2 bases removed from V and 4 bases from J, the gap between germline ends came to 12 bases. Germline values: CDR1 SGHRS, CDR2 YFSETQ. In nucleotides, the CDR3 is TGCGCCAGCAGCTTTGGCCCAGGGGCCACTGAAGCTTTCTTT. It encodes CASSFGPGATEAFF.

This clonotype has more than one count but fewer than ten. The genes are TRBV29-1 and TRBJ1-2, with D tentatively TRBD1 (6 bases). Deletions cut 7 bases from V and 0 bases from J, with 9 bases between. Germline lookup yields CDR1 SQVTM and CDR2 ANQGSEA. The CDR3 loop spans 12 amino acids. Here the CDR3 reads CSARDTNYGYTF. The DNA for the CDR3 is TGCAGCGCGAGGGACACTAACTATGGCTACACCTTC.

This clonotype has only a few counts. The chain joins TRBV12-3 or TRBV12-4 to TRBJ1-1; no reliable D call. There are 12 residues in the CDR3. V dropped 8 bases and J dropped 2 bases, with 9 bases sitting between them. In DNA, the CDR3 is TGTGCCAGCCGGGAGGGAAACACTGAAGCTTTCTTT. Translation: CASREGNTEAFF.

The chain recombines TRBV5-5 with TRBJ2-3, with 7 bases lining up with TRBD2. Per the germline V gene, CDR1 is SGHKS and CDR2 is YYEKEE (reference sequence). The V gene end was trimmed by 0 bases and the J gene end by 6 bases; junction bases not matched to a gene: 4. The CDR3 runs 14 residues. The CDR3 sequence: CASSLVPAGDTQYF. The CDR3 DNA follows: TGTGCCAGCAGCTTGGTTCCAGCGGGGGATACGCAGTATTTT.

The chain joins TRBV20-1 to TRBJ1-1, with D unclear. The CDR3 spans 10 residues. V was pared by 7 bases and J by 7 bases, with 10 bases between. The germline CDR1 and CDR2 sequences are DFQATT and SNEGSKA (reference sequence). CDR3 sequence: CSVGRSEAFF. As DNA, the CDR3 is TGCAGTGTCGGTAGGAGTGAAGCTTTCTTT.

This clonotype was counted between two and nine times. This sequence joins TRBV7-9 and TRBJ1-1, with D unresolved. V lost 6 bases and J lost 5, with 16 bases in between. Germline CDR1 and CDR2: SEHNR and FQNEAQ (reference sequence). CDR3 length equals 14 residues. CDR3 sequence reads: CASRNSYGETEAFF. The CDR3 nucleotides are TGTGCCAGCAGAAATTCCTACGGGGAGACTGAAGCTTTCTTT.

This clonotype has a handful of counts. The V call is TRBV3-1, the J call TRBJ1-5; D remains ambiguous. CDR3 size: 14 residues. V dropped 1 base and J dropped 7 bases, with 11 bases sitting between them. Germline assignment: CDR1 LGHDT and CDR2 YNNKEL (reference sequence). The CDR3 sequence: CASSQGMGSQPQHF. CDR3 nucleotide sequence: TGTGCCAGCAGCCAAGGGATGGGAAGCCAGCCCCAGCATTTT.

The V and J genes are TRBV6-6 and TRBJ2-1; 15 bases are a match to TRBD2. The CDR3 covers 17 residues. The J segment lost 4 bases and the V segment lost 3 bases, leaving 4 bases of the junction unmatched. Germline V gene lookup returns CDR1 MNHNY and CDR2 SVGAGI (reference sequence). The CDR3 coding sequence is TGTGCCAGCAGTTATGTCGGGACTAGCGGGGGGTACAATGAGCAGTTCTTC. This sequence encodes CASSYVGTSGGYNEQFF.

This clonotype was counted a few times. The V and J genes are TRBV5-6 and TRBJ2-4; D ambiguous. CDR1 is SGHDT and CDR2 is YYEEEE in the germline V gene. The CDR3 length is 14 residues. V dropped 3 bases and J dropped 6 bases, with 13 bases sitting between them. The CDR3 DNA sequence: TGTGCCAGCAGCTCCCGCAGCTACTTAAACATTCAGTACTTC. Amino acids: CASSSRSYLNIQYF.

V and J are TRBV7-2 and TRBJ1-2, with D unresolved. The CDR3 loop spans 14 amino acids. Germline CDR1 is SGHTA and CDR2 is FQGNSA. Trimming pared 5 bases from V and 4 bases from J, leaving 14 bases between. CDR3 sequence (DNA): TGTGCCAGCAGCCCTGATGGAGCTACCTATGGCTACACCTTC. It is translated as CASSPDGATYGYTF.

The J gene is TRBJ2-1, the V gene TRBV11-2; D is possibly TRBD1 (6 bases). The CDR3 contains 13 residues. The V and J ends lost 7 bases and 4 bases respectively, with 11 bases between them. The germline V gene has CDR1 SGHAT and CDR2 FQNNGV. The CDR3 region is CASIKGGYNEQFF. CDR3 DNA sequence: TGTGCCAGCATAAAAGGGGGATACAATGAGCAGTTCTTC.

This clonotype was observed a handful of times. The V call is TRBV20-1, the J call TRBJ2-3; 13 bases align to TRBD2. V lost 7 bases to trimming and J lost 5 bases; unmatched junction nucleotides: 9. The CDR3 contains 15 residues. Germline V gene data show CDR1 as DFQATT and CDR2 as SNEGSKA (reference sequence). As DNA, the CDR3 is TGCAGTGGTACTAGCGGGGGGGCCGAGTTAGATACGCAGTATTTT. It specifies CSGTSGGAELDTQYF.

The genes are TRBV6-5 and TRBJ1-4; possible D gene TRBD1, 6 bases. Trimming removed 2 bases from V and 5 bases from J, with 9 bases in between. The CDR3 extends over 14 amino acids. Germline assignment: CDR1 MNHEY and CDR2 SVGAGI. CDR3 loop: CASSYRGLNEKLFF. In nucleotides, the CDR3 is TGTGCCAGCAGTTACCGGGGGCTAAATGAAAAACTGTTTTTT.

The chain recombines TRBV28 with TRBJ2-6, with TRBD1 identical over 7 bases. The germline gives CDR1 MDHEN, CDR2 SYDVKM. The CDR3 has 17 residues. V lost 5 bases, J lost 1 base, and 8 bases stayed unmatched. As DNA, the CDR3 is TGTGCCAGCAGTCCTGGACAGGCTCCGTCTGGGGCCAACGTCCTGACTTTC. Protein sequence: CASSPGQAPSGANVLTF.

The rearrangement links TRBV12-3 or TRBV12-4 to TRBJ1-3; D is unresolved. Trimming pared 2 bases from V and 4 bases from J, leaving 6 bases between. This CDR3 comprises 13 residues. The CDR3 spells CASSLSLGNTIYF. Here the CDR3 DNA reads TGTGCCAGCAGTTTATCATTGGGAAACACCATATATTTT.

A few counts support this clonotype. V and J are TRBV11-2 and TRBJ2-1; 9 positions agree with TRBD2. Germline CDR1 reads SGHAT; CDR2 reads FQNNGV. With 5 bases clipped from V and 8 bases from J, the junction kept 10 bases outside the gene matches. The CDR3 is 15 residues long. The CDR3 loop is CASSGRASGVDEQFF. In nucleotides, the CDR3 is TGTGCCAGCAGCGGTAGGGCTAGCGGGGTTGATGAGCAGTTCTTC. The full variable domain, rest sourced from reference TRBV11-2 and TRBJ2-1, is EAGVAQSPRYKIIEKRQSVAFWCNPISGHATLYWYQQILGQGPKLLIQFQNNGVVDDSQLPKDRFSAERLKGVDSTLKIQPAKLEDSAVYLCASSGRASGVDEQFFGPGTRLTVL.

This clonotype was seen more than once but under ten times. The genes are TRBV20-1 and TRBJ1-2, with 8 bases identical to TRBD1. With 3 bases clipped from V and 9 bases from J, the junction kept 9 bases outside the gene matches. This CDR3 region has 13 residues. CDR1 and CDR2 (germline): DFQATT, SNEGSKA (reference sequence). CDR3 in amino acids: CSARAGGDLSYTF. The CDR3 nucleotides are TGCAGTGCTAGGGCAGGGGGCGATTTGAGCTACACCTTC.

This clonotype was counted between two and nine times. The gene calls are TRBV3-1 and TRBJ2-2; unclear D gene. The CDR3 runs to 15 residues. The V gene lost 3 bases and the J gene lost 2 bases, with 10 bases spanning the gap. Germline-derived CDR1 and CDR2 are LGHDT and YNNKEL (reference sequence). CDR3 region: CASSHPVLNTGELFF. CDR3 in DNA: TGTGCCAGCAGCCATCCGGTCCTCAACACCGGGGAGCTGTTTTTT.

The rearrangement links TRBV20-1 to TRBJ2-2; TRBD1 matches at 10 bases. The CDR3 is made up of 15 amino acids. Losses at the gene ends were 6 bases for V and 5 bases for J; bases not matched to a gene: 9. Germline V lookup: CDR1 DFQATT, CDR2 SNEGSKA (reference sequence). CDR3 in amino acids: CSALNRDRGTGELFF. The CDR3 nucleotides are TGCAGTGCCTTAAACCGGGACAGGGGAACCGGGGAGCTGTTTTTT.

The chain recombines TRBV12-3 or TRBV12-4 with TRBJ2-7; D gene unclear. The germline V and J ends were trimmed by 3 bases and 6 bases, with 12 bases remaining between them. The CDR3 length is 13 residues. In DNA, the CDR3 is TGTGCCAGCAGTTTTAACCATCAGAGCGAGCAGTACTTC. Its protein product is CASSFNHQSEQYF.

There are many counts of this clonotype. This chain links TRBV12-3 or TRBV12-4 with TRBJ2-1, with a possible D match to TRBD2 (5 bases). The CDR3 extends over 14 amino acids. V lost 10 bases, J lost 2 bases, and 15 bases lay in between. The CDR3 loop reads CATLRNGAYNEQFF. The CDR3 DNA follows: TGTGCCACCTTACGAAACGGGGCCTACAATGAGCAGTTCTTC.

The table lists this clonotype with a few counts. The CDR3 protein is CASSYGTAEIQYF. CDR3 DNA sequence: TGTGCCAGCAGCTACGGGACAGCCGAAATTCAGTACTTC. The chain joins TRBV7-2 to TRBJ2-4, with 7 bases identical to TRBD1. V shed 4 bases and J 10 bases; nucleotides not matched to a gene: 7. Germline loops: CDR1 SGHTA, CDR2 FQGNSA. CDR3 length equals 13 residues.

The chain has TRBV5-6 and TRBJ2-3, with D possibly TRBD2 on 6 matching bases. Trimming pared 4 bases from V and 6 bases from J, leaving 12 bases between. Germline-derived CDR1 and CDR2 are SGHDT and YYEEEE. This CDR3 contains 13 residues. CDR3 loop: CASSRREPDTQYF. In DNA form, the CDR3 reads TGTGCCAGCAGCCGGAGGGAACCGGATACGCAGTATTTT.

There are a few counts of this clonotype. The chain carries TRBV7-2 and TRBJ2-5, with TRBD2 matching 11 bases. The germline V gene has CDR1 SGHTA and CDR2 FQGNSA. J was trimmed by 0 bases and V by 7 bases; bases with no gene match: 13. The CDR3 sequence is 18 residues long. CDR3 loop: CASTLRGTSGAYQETQYF. In DNA form, the CDR3 reads TGTGCCAGCACCCTTAGAGGGACTAGCGGCGCGTACCAAGAGACCCAGTACTTC.

This clonotype appeared a few times. CDR3 protein: CASSFSGGADEQFF. The CDR3 DNA follows: TGTGCCAGCAGTTTTAGCGGGGGGGCGGATGAGCAGTTCTTC. The rearrangement uses TRBV12-3 or TRBV12-4 and TRBJ2-1, with 11 bases matching TRBD2. The trim removed 3 bases at V and 8 bases at J, leaving 3 bases unmatched. The CDR3 spans 14 residues.

A few counts support this clonotype. This sequence joins TRBV11-2 and TRBJ2-5; 12 nucleotides agree with TRBD2. The germline CDR1 and CDR2 sequences are SGHAT and FQNNGV. The CDR3 is 17 amino acids. V shed 4 bases, J shed 5 bases, and the junction held 11 bases outside the gene matches. CDR3 DNA: TGTGCCAGCAGCTCATCCCAACTAGCGGGGGGTAGTGAGACCCAGTACTTC. Amino acids: CASSSSQLAGGSETQYF.

This clonotype was recorded at least ten times. The rearrangement uses TRBV7-9 and TRBJ1-4, with TRBD1 matching over 7 bases. Germline V gene data show CDR1 as SEHNR and CDR2 as FQNEAQ (reference sequence). The CDR3 extends over 15 amino acids. Trimming took 4 bases from V and 8 from J; bases not matched to a gene: 10. Here the CDR3 DNA reads TGTGCCAGCAGCTCACTAGGGGGCCTGTTCGAAAAACTGTTTTTT. Amino acids: CASSSLGGLFEKLFF.

V and J are TRBV12-3 or TRBV12-4 and TRBJ2-3, with unresolved D. The V end lost 3 bases, the J end lost 5 bases, and 9 bases lay between the germline ends. This CDR3 is built from 13 residues. The CDR3 DNA reads TGTGCCAGCAGTTTGTCCGACCTAGATACGCAGTATTTT. Translating it yields CASSLSDLDTQYF.

The rearrangement joins TRBV29-1 to TRBJ1-1; no firm D call. V dropped 4 bases and J dropped 4 bases, with 10 bases sitting between them. Germline lookup yields CDR1 SQVTM and CDR2 ANQGSEA. CDR3 length: 12 amino acids. CDR3 in DNA: TGCAGCGTTGCCAGCCCGAGCACTGAAGCTTTCTTT. Amino acids: CSVASPSTEAFF.